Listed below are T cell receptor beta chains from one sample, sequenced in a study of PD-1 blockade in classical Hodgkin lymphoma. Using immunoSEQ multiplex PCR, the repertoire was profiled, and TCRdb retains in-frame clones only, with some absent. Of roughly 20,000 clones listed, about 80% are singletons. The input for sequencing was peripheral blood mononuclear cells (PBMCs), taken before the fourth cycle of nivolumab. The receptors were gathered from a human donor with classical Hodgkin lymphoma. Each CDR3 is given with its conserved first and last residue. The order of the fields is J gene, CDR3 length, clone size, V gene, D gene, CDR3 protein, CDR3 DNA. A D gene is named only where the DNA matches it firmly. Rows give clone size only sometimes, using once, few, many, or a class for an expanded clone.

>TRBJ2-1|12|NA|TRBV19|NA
CASSPRHNEQFF
TGTGCCAGTAGTCCAAGACATAATGAGCAGTTCTTC
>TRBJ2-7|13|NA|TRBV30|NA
CAWSHQGQSEQYF
TGTGCCTGGAGTCATCAAGGGCAGAGTGAGCAGTACTTC
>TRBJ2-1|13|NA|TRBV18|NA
CASSPALRDEQFF
TGTGCCAGCTCACCAGCCCTACGGGATGAGCAGTTCTTC
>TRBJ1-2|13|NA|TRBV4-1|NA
CASSLEGGYGYTF
TGCGCCAGCAGCCTCGAGGGGGGCTATGGCTACACCTTC
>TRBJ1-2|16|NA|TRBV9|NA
CASRSPWGGPNYGYTF
TGTGCCAGCAGGTCTCCCTGGGGGGGCCCTAACTATGGCTACACCTTC
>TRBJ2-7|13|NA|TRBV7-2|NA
CASSYRDNYEQYF
TGTGCCAGCAGCTACCGGGACAACTACGAGCAGTACTTC
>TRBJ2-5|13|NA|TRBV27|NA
CASRWTGGETQYF
TGTGCCAGCAGATGGACGGGGGGCGAGACCCAGTACTTC
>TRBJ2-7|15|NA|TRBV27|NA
CASSLGGNRGYEQYF
TGTGCCAGCAGCCTGGGAGGTAACAGGGGCTACGAGCAGTACTTC
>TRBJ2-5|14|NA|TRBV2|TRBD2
CASNLGSGRQTQYF
TGTGCCAGCAACCTAGGTAGCGGGAGGCAGACCCAGTACTTC
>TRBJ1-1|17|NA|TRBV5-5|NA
CASSLRVSGGINTEAFF
TGTGCCAGCAGCTTGAGGGTGAGTGGAGGGATAAACACTGAAGCTTTCTTT
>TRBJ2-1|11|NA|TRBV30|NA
CGLSSYNEQFF
TGTGGCTTAAGCTCCTACAATGAGCAGTTCTTC
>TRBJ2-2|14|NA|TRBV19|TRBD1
CASKRDRGTGELFF
TGTGCCAGTAAGAGGGACAGGGGAACCGGGGAGCTGTTTTTT
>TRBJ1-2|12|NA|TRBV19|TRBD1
CASSETGYGYTF
TGTGCCAGTAGTGAGACAGGGTACGGCTACACCTTC
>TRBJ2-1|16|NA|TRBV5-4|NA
CASRLAYGRGYNEQFF
TGTGCCAGCAGATTGGCTTACGGGAGAGGGTACAATGAGCAGTTCTTC
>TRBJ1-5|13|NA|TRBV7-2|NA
CASSPRLGQPQHF
TGTGCCAGCAGCCCCAGACTGGGTCAGCCCCAGCATTTT
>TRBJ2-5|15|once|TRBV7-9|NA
CASSLDMQGGETQYF
TGTGCCAGCAGCTTAGATATGCAGGGTGGAGAGACCCAGTACTTC
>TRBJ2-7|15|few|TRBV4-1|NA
CASSQRESTGYEQYF
TGCGCCAGCAGCCAAAGGGAGAGCACAGGGTACGAGCAGTACTTC